The entry below describes one T cell receptor (beta chain). Its antigen is not identified. Clones were sequenced by immunoSEQ multiplex PCR, and TCRdb holds only the in-frame ones, with some missing. The sample consists of over a million clones, approximately 96% of them appearing once. The data derive from a study of shared clonotypes between healthy human individuals. Whole-study findings and limits: Clonotypes that were shared across a handful of donors made up around 4.6% of naive CD4 clonotypes.

This CDR3 has 14 residues. V shed 5 bases and J shed 3 bases, with 14 bases lying between them. Germline V lookup: CDR1 MNHNY, CDR2 SVGAGI (reference sequence). The clonotype was recovered from a man aged 25-40 years in good health. The sample taken for sequencing was naive CD4+ T cells sorted from blood. Subset meaning: CD45RA+ positively selected. The rearrangement links TRBV6-6 to TRBJ2-7; tentative D call: TRBD1 (6 bases). The CDR3 DNA sequence: TGTGCCAGCAGTCCACTGACAGGATACTACGAGCAGTACTTC. Protein product: CASSPLTGYYEQYF.